The next 6 T cell receptor beta chains were all read from a single sample in a study of cytomegalovirus exposure and HLA in healthy donors. The PCR ran on 60 Vbeta and 13 Jbeta primers. Libraries were prepared by immunoSEQ multiplex PCR; TCRdb keeps only in-frame clonotypes and omits some of them. The sample spans approximately 150,000 clones; the ten largest clones claim roughly 1.5%. The sequenced sample was PBMCs. The receptors were gathered from a middle-aged woman in good health and CMV-seronegative.

This rearrangement joins TRBV28 to TRBJ2-5; the D gene is possibly TRBD2 (5 bases). Germline V gives CDR1 MDHEN, CDR2 SYDVKM. Trimming pared 6 bases from V and 5 bases from J, leaving 13 bases between. The CDR3 consists of 13 residues. CDR3 amino acids: CASSLPRRETQYF. Written as DNA, the CDR3 is TGTGCCAGCAGCTTGCCCCGGAGGGAGACCCAGTACTTC.

The genes are TRBV4-2 and TRBJ2-1, with 8 bases identical to TRBD1. Germline V CDR1 and CDR2: LGHNA, YNFKEQ. Germline trimming cut 1 base from V and 5 bases from J; bases unmatched to any gene: 4. The CDR3 sequence is 15 residues long. The CDR3 DNA is TGTGCCAGCAGCCAAGCCAGGGGGCGGAACAATGAGCAGTTCTTC. Its translation is CASSQARGRNNEQFF.

This chain connects TRBV29-1 to TRBJ1-5; 8 bases align to TRBD1. This CDR3 contains 15 residues. Germline CDR1 and CDR2: SQVTM and ANQGSEA. V was pared by 5 bases and J by 3 bases, with 9 bases of the junction left unmatched. Here the CDR3 DNA reads TGCAGCGTTAGGACAGGGACTAAATCCAATCAGCCCCAGCATTTT. Its translation is CSVRTGTKSNQPQHF.

CDR3 amino acids: CASSPRTGSNEQYF. The DNA of the CDR3 is TGTGCCAGCAGCCCCCGGACAGGGTCCAACGAGCAGTACTTC. V and J are TRBV11-3 and TRBJ2-7; 8 bases agree with TRBD1. Germline trimming cut 5 bases from V and 5 bases from J; bases unmatched to any gene: 8. The germline CDR1 and CDR2 sequences are SGHNT and YENEEA. The CDR3 is 14 residues long.

V and J are TRBV19 and TRBJ2-7; tentative D call: TRBD1 (7 bases). Germline values: CDR1 LNHDA, CDR2 SQIVND (reference sequence). The CDR3 has 14 residues. With 5 bases removed from V and 2 bases from J, the gap between germline ends came to 13 bases. The CDR3 loop reads CASSARGVPYEQYF. Here the CDR3 DNA reads TGTGCCAGTAGTGCCAGGGGGGTGCCCTACGAGCAGTACTTC.

The chain couples TRBV7-9 to TRBJ2-1; 9 positions match TRBD1. The CDR3 sequence is 14 residues long. The junction had 4 bases not matched to a gene; V was cut back by 5 bases and J by 5 bases. CDR1 SEHNR and CDR2 FQNEAQ come from the germline V gene (reference sequence). CDR3 sequence (DNA): TGTGCCAGCAGCCACAGGGGGCACAACAATGAGCAGTTCTTC. Amino acids: CASSHRGHNNEQFF.